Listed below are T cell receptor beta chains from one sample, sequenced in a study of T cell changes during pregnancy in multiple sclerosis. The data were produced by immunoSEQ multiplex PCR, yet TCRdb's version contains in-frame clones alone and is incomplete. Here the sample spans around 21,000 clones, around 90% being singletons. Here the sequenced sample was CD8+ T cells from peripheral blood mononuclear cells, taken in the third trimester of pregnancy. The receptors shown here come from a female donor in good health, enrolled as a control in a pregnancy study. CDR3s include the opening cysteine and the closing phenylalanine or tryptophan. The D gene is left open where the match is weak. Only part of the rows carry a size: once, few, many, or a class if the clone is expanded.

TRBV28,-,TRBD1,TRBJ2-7,TGTGCCAGCAGTCCGCGCAGGGGACAGGGAAGAGAGGCCTACGAGCAGTACTTC,CASSPRRGQGREAYEQYF
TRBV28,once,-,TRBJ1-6,TGTGCCAGCAGTGTCAATTATATCAGCTCCTATAATTCACCCCTCCACTTT,CASSVNYISSYNSPLHF
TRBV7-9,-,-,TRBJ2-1,TGTGCCAGCAGCTTAGGGACAGAACAGTTCTTC,CASSLGTEQFF
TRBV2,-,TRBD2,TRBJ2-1,TGTGCCAGCAGAGGACTAGCGGGAACACACAATGAGCAGTTCTTC,CASRGLAGTHNEQFF
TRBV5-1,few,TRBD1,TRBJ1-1,TGCGCCAGCAGCTTGGTGCTGACAGGGGGAGGGACTGAAGCTTTCTTT,CASSLVLTGGGTEAFF
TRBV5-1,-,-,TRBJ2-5,TGCGCCAGCAGCTTGGAAGGAGCTCGCCGGCAAGAGACCCAGTACTTC,CASSLEGARRQETQYF
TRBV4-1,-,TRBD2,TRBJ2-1,TGCGCCAGCAAACTAGCGGGAGGAGCCAATGAGCAGTTCTTC,CASKLAGGANEQFF
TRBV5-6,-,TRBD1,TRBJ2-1,TGTGCCAGCAGCTTCCCCGGACAGGCCAATGAGCAGTTCTTC,CASSFPGQANEQFF
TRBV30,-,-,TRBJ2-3,TGTGCCTCGACAAGTGGGTTGGGCACAGATACGCAGTATTTT,CASTSGLGTDTQYF
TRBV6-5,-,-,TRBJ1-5,TGTGCCAGCAGCCCCCGGTCCAATCAGCCCCAGCATTTT,CASSPRSNQPQHF
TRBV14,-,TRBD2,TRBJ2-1,TGTGCCAGCAGCCAAGGGGGGGGAAGGACTACCGTGGACAATGAGCAGTTCTTC,CASSQGGGRTTVDNEQFF
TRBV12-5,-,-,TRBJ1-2,TGTGCTAGTGGTTTGGTCGTTGGGCGGGGGGGCCCGACTAACTATGGCTACACCTTC,CASGLVVGRGGPTNYGYTF
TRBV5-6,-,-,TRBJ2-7,TGTGCCAGCAGCTTGGGTACGGGAATAATTCCCTACGAGCAGTACTTC,CASSLGTGIIPYEQYF
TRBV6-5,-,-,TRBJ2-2,TGTGCCAGCAAAAGAGGGGGGAACACCGGGGAGCTGTTTTTT,CASKRGGNTGELFF
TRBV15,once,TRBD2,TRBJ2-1,TGTGCCACCAGCAGAGGGTTCCGGGGACTAGCGGGAGGGCCGCTCTACCATGAGCAGTTCTTC,CATSRGFRGLAGGPLYHEQFF
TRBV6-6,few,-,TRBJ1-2,TGTGCCAGCAGCAACCGTGGCCGCTATGGCTACACCTTC,CASSNRGRYGYTF
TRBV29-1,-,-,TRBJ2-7,TGCAGCGTCGAGACTAGAGACTACGAGCAGTACTTC,CSVETRDYEQYF
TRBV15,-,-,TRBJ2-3,TGTGCCACCAGCAGAGATGCCGCGGTCACAGATACGCAGTATTTT,CATSRDAAVTDTQYF
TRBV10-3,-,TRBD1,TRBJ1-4,TGTGCCATCAGAGAAGGGACAGTAGAAAATGAAAAACTGTTTTTT,CAIREGTVENEKLFF
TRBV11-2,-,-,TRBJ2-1,TGTGCCAGCAGCTTAGTGGTGAGCGCTTACAATGAGCAGTTCTTC,CASSLVVSAYNEQFF
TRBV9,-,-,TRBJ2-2,TGTGCCAGCAGCCCCGAGGGCCGCTCGAACACCGGGGAGCTGTTTTTT,CASSPEGRSNTGELFF
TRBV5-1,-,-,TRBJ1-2,TGCGCCAGCAGCAACAATTGGCAGGGGAAAGGATATGGCTACACCTTC,CASSNNWQGKGYGYTF